This is a list of T cell receptor beta chains from one sample in a study of cytomegalovirus exposure and HLA in healthy donors. The method was immunoSEQ multiplex PCR; TCRdb's version includes in-frame clones alone and lacks a portion of them. The sample holds some 130,000 clones; roughly 9.8% are singletons and the top ten take under 2%. Sequenced sample: PBMCs. Receptors originate from a man between 50 and 59 years old in good health and CMV-seronegative. Both conserved end residues are trimmed from each CDR3. A D gene is named only where the DNA matches it firmly. Some rows have no size entry. The others give once, few or many, or a class for an expanded clone.

j_call	d_call	clone_size	v_call	cdr3_aa
TRBJ2-1	TRBD2	.	TRBV19	ASSIVGSGRSNEQF
TRBJ2-1	TRBD2	.	TRBV15	ATSRGLAGENEQF
TRBJ2-7	TRBD1	few	TRBV7-6	ASSLEYRGHEQY
TRBJ2-3	.	.	TRBV14	ASGTTGGTDTQY
TRBJ2-5	.	.	TRBV10-1	ASSESGAVVETQY
TRBJ1-6	.	few	TRBV5-4	ASSPEGHSLSPLH
TRBJ2-7	TRBD2	.	TRBV14	ASSPAGLAGLSYEQY
TRBJ2-3	.	few	TRBV5-5	ASSAGSTDTQY
TRBJ2-3	TRBD2	few	TRBV10-3	AISIAGGPGDTQY
TRBJ2-7	TRBD1	.	TRBV7-6	ASSQDRGPYEQY
TRBJ1-4	TRBD1	few	TRBV19	ASSPQGGQEKLF
TRBJ2-3	TRBD1	few	TRBV30	AWGTGTGGPDTQY
TRBJ2-7	TRBD2	.	TRBV5-6	ASSTSGRELREQY
TRBJ2-2	.	.	TRBV27	ASTPQRANTGELF
TRBJ2-7	.	.	TRBV6-1	ASSGGQGWNEQY
TRBJ1-5	.	few	TRBV6-7	ASSYGANQPQH
TRBJ2-3	TRBD2	.	TRBV27	ASSGGWSGGATQY
TRBJ2-3	TRBD2	few	TRBV28	ASSPFGTTQDTQY
TRBJ1-6	.	few	TRBV18	ASSPLSGALH
TRBJ1-2	.	.	TRBV28	ASSPSVGGGYGYT
TRBJ2-2	.	.	TRBV10-2	ASVSTVAGELF
TRBJ2-7	.	.	TRBV30	ARKAGGTYEQY
TRBJ1-3	TRBD1	.	TRBV7-2	ASSRGQGHSGNTIY
TRBJ2-5	TRBD2	few	TRBV5-1	ASSRGLAGYQETQY
TRBJ2-2	TRBD2	.	TRBV7-3	ASSLRGGVTGELF
TRBJ1-2	.	.	TRBV5-6	ASSLAPGLIYGYT
TRBJ2-3	TRBD1	.	TRBV2	ASQVGTGGSDTQY
TRBJ2-2	TRBD2	.	TRBV5-1	ASSFTSGSTGELF
TRBJ2-7	TRBD2	few	TRBV5-8	ASSGRGDLSYEQY
TRBJ1-5	TRBD1	few	TRBV19	ASSTNRGPEPQH
TRBJ2-7	TRBD1	.	TRBV5-4	ASSLSGGGVHEQY
TRBJ1-1	.	.	TRBV19	ASSREGLNTEAF
TRBJ2-5	.	.	TRBV20-1	SAKRGETQY
TRBJ1-2	.	.	TRBV6-1	ASSEDRDDGYT
TRBJ2-3	TRBD1	.	TRBV5-5	ASSIQGASTDTQY
TRBJ1-1	.	.	TRBV10-3	ATQGNTEAF
TRBJ2-6	.	many	TRBV6-1	ASSDGGHSGANVLT
TRBJ2-7	TRBD2	few	TRBV6-6	ASSPGTSGYEQY
TRBJ2-2	TRBD2	.	TRBV7-3	ASSQTSGFTGELF
TRBJ2-1	.	.	TRBV6-1	ASSERGRGEGEQF
TRBJ2-1	.	few	TRBV9	ASSARLKGSREDLSYNEQF
TRBJ2-5	TRBD2	few	TRBV9	ASSPTSGTRGKTQY
TRBJ1-2	TRBD1	few	TRBV5-1	ASSLAPGRGYDGYT
TRBJ2-7	TRBD1	few	TRBV6-1	ASSETGLRGTYEQY
TRBJ2-7	.	few	TRBV11-1	ASSLGLIYEQY
TRBJ1-5	.	few	TRBV30	AWRAGRGNQPQH
TRBJ2-7	TRBD2	few	TRBV29-1	SVVLAGVIQY
TRBJ2-2	.	few	TRBV10-1	ASSNRVGELF
TRBJ2-1	TRBD1	few	TRBV5-1	ASGDRDNEQF
TRBJ2-3	.	few	TRBV5-1	ASSLWVARTDTQY
TRBJ2-7	TRBD1	few	TRBV29-1	SVEDRVSYEQY
TRBJ2-7	TRBD2	few	TRBV30	AWRKAGGPEQY